The present entry profiles one TCR beta chain with its context. This specimen belongs to a study of T cell changes during pregnancy in multiple sclerosis. Method: immunoSEQ multiplex PCR; TCRdb's copy keeps in-frame clones and lacks some. Of nearly 110,000 clones in the sample, just under 95% were seen once. V gave up 4 bases and J gave up 5 bases; unmatched junction bases: 11. The V gene's germline CDR1 is LNHDA and CDR2 SQIVND (reference sequence). This CDR3 has 16 residues. The chain combines TRBV19 with TRBJ1-1; 9 bases align to TRBD1. The source is a female donor with multiple sclerosis, enrolled in a pregnancy study. The sample in question was peripheral blood, obtained after pregnancy. CDR3 nucleotides: TGTGCCAGTAGTAGACCACCCGGGACAGGGCGGACTGAAGCTTTCTTT. Translation gives CASSRPPGTGRTEAFF.